The T cell receptor beta chain under discussion was sequenced for a study of cytomegalovirus exposure and HLA in healthy donors. V lost 6 bases, J lost 6 bases, and 6 bases stayed unmatched. Germline loops: CDR1 LNHDA, CDR2 SQIVND (reference sequence). This CDR3 is 14 amino acids long. General observations from the study: TCR clusters originating in the first cohort tended to co-occur in the 120 validation repertoires, according to a later analysis.

TCRdb keeps only in-frame clones here, not all; method: immunoSEQ multiplex PCR. The sample records 80,000 to 90,000 clones, around 96% being singletons. On this clone itself: What it binds is unknown.

This sequence was found in a man between 18 and 29 years old in good health and CMV-seronegative. The sequencing sample was made of PBMCs. V gene TRBV19 combines with J gene TRBJ2-1, with 9 positions matching TRBD1. The CDR3 loop reads CASSPGQGRNEQFF. The CDR3 DNA is TGTGCCAGTAGCCCGGGACAGGGACGCAATGAGCAGTTCTTC.